These 5 T cell receptor beta chains share one sample of origin, sequenced in a study of metastatic and nonmetastatic thyroid tumors. Thyroid surgery took place with no prior treatment in any patient. MiXCR was used by TCRdb to re-call the PCR reads. Of fewer than 15,000 clones detected, over 20% appear once; the ten largest clones hold around 7.2%. Specimen: tumor tissue. The receptors were gathered from a female donor with papillary thyroid cancer or a benign thyroid nodule (not recorded which). Some clones in this sample may be carry-over from other donors' samples.

The chain uses TRBV20-1 and TRBJ2-2; TRBD1 aligns across 8 bases. V gave up 1 base and J gave up 1 base; unmatched junction bases: 5. The CDR3 has 16 amino acids. Germline loops: CDR1 DFQATT, CDR2 SNEGSKA (reference sequence). CDR3 nucleotide sequence: TGCAGTGCTAGAGCAGGGGGCATAGAGAACACCGGGGAGCTGTTTTTT. Protein: CSARAGGIENTGELFF.

In this sample, this clone turned up many times. This may be a read error: a much more frequent sequence differs by one nucleotide. The chain recombines TRBV28 with TRBJ2-7; the D gene is possibly TRBD2 (5 bases). The CDR3 loop spans 15 amino acids. Germline lookup yields CDR1 MDHEN and CDR2 SYDVKM. CDR3 sequence (DNA): TGTGCCAGCAGCCCCTCCGAGGAGGACCCCTACGAGCATTACTTC. Amino acids: CASSPSEEDPYEHYF.

This clone was detected many times. The rearrangement uses TRBV19 and TRBJ2-6; TRBD1 agrees at 7 bases. V lost 7 bases, J lost 0 bases, and 9 bases stayed unmatched. The CDR3 spans 17 residues. Germline CDR1 is LNHDA and CDR2 is SQIVND (reference sequence). The CDR3 sequence: CASTGDRFSSGANVLTF. As DNA, the CDR3 is TGTGCCAGTACAGGGGACAGATTTTCCTCTGGGGCCAACGTCCTGACTTTC.

By share, this clone counts as medium-sized (0.01 to 0.1%). The V call is TRBV12-3 or TRBV12-4, the J call TRBJ1-1; D is ambiguous. This CDR3 has 14 amino acids. Trimming removed 5 bases at V and 3 bases at J, with 13 bases between. The CDR3 is CASSPRHGDTEAFF. The CDR3 region has the DNA TGTGCCAGCAGTCCCCGACACGGGGACACTGAAGCTTTCTTT.

This clone is medium-sized within its sample. The chain has TRBV20-1 and TRBJ2-5, with a possible D match to TRBD2 (6 bases). CDR3 length equals 15 residues. V lost 5 bases, J lost 5 bases, and 21 bases lay in between. Looked up from germline, CDR1 is DFQATT and CDR2 is SNEGSKA (reference sequence). CDR3 loop: CSAAKTSGTLETQYF. The CDR3 region has the DNA TGCAGTGCTGCAAAGACTTCCGGGACTTTGGAGACCCAGTACTTC.